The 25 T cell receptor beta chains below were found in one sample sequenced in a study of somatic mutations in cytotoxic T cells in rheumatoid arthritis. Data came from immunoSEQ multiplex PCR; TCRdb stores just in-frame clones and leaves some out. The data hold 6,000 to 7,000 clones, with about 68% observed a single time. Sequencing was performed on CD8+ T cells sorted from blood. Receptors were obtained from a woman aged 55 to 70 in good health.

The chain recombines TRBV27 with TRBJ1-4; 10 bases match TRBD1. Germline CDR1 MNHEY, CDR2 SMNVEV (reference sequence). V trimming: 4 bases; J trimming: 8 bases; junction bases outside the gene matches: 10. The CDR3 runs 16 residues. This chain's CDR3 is CASSSNWDRGGEKLFF. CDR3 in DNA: TGTGCCAGCAGTTCAAACTGGGACAGGGGAGGGGAAAAACTGTTTTTT.

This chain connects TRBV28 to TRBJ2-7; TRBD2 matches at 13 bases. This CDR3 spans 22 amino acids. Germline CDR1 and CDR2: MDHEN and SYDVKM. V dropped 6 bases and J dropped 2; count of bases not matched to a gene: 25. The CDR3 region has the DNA TGTGCCAGCAGCACTTTTATGAGCGGAGGGACTAGCGGGGCCCGGAACCCCTACGAGCAGTACTTC. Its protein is CASSTFMSGGTSGARNPYEQYF.

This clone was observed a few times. The CDR3 sequence: CASSLTAEILYEQYF. In DNA, the CDR3 is TGTGCCAGCAGTTTGACTGCGGAGATCCTCTACGAGCAGTACTTC. The chain is built from TRBV28 and TRBJ2-7; D gene uncertain. CDR1 and CDR2 from the germline V gene are MDHEN and SYDVKM. This CDR3 has 15 amino acids. V lost 3 bases and J lost 3, with 15 bases in between.

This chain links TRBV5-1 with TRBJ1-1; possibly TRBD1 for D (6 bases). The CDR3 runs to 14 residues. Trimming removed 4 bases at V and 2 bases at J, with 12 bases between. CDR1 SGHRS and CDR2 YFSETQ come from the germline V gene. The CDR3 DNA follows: TGCGCCAGCAGCAGGACAGCCCCTAACACTGAAGCTTTCTTT. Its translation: CASSRTAPNTEAFF.

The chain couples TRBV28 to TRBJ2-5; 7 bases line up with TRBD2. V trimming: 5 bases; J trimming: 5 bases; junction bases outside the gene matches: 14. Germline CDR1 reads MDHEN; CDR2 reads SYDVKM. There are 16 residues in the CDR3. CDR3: CASSKREGGPRETQYF. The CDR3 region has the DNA TGTGCCAGCAGTAAAAGGGAGGGAGGGCCCCGGGAGACCCAGTACTTC. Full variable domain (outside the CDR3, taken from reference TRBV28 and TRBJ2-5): DVKVTQSSRYLVKRTGEKVFLECVQDMDHENMFWYRQDPGLGLRLIYFSYDVKMKEKGDIPEGYSVSREKKERFSLILESASTNQTSMYLCASSKREGGPRETQYFGPGTRLLVL.

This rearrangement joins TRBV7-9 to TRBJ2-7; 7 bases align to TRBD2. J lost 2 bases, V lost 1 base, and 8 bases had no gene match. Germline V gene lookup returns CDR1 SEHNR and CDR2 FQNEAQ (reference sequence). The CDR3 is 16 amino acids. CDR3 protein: CASSLVGGRVTYEQYF. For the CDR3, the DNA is TGTGCCAGCAGCTTAGTTGGCGGGAGAGTCACCTACGAGCAGTACTTC. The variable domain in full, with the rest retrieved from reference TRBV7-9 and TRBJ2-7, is DTGVSQNPRHKITKRGQNVTFRCDPISEHNRLYWYRQTLGQGPEFLTYFQNEAQLEKSRLLSDRFSAERPKGSFSTLEIQRTEQGDSAMYLCASSLVGGRVTYEQYFGPGTRLTVT.

The CDR3 sequence: CASSSAYNEQFF. CDR3 coding DNA: TGTGCCAGCAGTTCCGCCTACAATGAGCAGTTCTTC. The chain recombines TRBV27 with TRBJ2-1; no clear D. CDR3 length: 12 amino acids. The germline V and J ends were trimmed by 4 bases and 2 bases, with 3 bases remaining between them. CDR1 MNHEY and CDR2 SMNVEV come from the germline V gene (reference sequence).

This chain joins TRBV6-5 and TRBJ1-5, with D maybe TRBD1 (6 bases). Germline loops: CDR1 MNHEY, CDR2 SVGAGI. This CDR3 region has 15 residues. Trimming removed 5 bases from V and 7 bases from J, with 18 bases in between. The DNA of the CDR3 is TGTGCCAGCAGTCAGGGGAGGGGGAGGAACCAGCCCCAGCATTTT. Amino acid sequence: CASSQGRGRNQPQHF.

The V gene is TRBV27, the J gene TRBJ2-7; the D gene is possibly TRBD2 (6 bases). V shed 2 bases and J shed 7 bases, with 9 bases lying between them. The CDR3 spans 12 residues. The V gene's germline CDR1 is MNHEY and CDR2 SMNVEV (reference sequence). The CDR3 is CASSLGGKEQYF. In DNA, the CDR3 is TGTGCCAGCAGTTTAGGGGGGAAGGAGCAGTACTTC.

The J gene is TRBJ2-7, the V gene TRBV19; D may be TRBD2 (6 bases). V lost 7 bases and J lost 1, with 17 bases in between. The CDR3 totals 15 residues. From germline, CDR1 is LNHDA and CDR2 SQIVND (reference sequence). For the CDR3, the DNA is TGTGCCAGTAAAATCCGGAGGGATTCATCCTACGAGCAGTACTTC. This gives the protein CASKIRRDSSYEQYF.

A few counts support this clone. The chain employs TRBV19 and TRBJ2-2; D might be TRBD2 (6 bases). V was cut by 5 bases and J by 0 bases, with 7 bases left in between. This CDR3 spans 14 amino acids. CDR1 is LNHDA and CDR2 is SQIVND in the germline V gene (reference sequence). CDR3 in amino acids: CASSWGANTGELFF. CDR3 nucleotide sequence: TGTGCCAGTAGTTGGGGGGCGAACACCGGGGAGCTGTTTTTT.

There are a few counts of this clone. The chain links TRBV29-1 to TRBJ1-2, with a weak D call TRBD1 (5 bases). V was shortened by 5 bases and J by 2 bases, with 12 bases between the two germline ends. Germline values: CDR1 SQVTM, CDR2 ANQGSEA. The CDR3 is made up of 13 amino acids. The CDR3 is CSVRGPENYGYTF. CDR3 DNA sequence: TGCAGCGTTAGGGGCCCGGAAAACTATGGCTACACCTTC.

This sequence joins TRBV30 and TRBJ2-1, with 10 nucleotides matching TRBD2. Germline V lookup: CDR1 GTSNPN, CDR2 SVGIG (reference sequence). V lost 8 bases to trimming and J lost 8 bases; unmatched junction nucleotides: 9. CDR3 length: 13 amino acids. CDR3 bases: TGTGCCGGCAGGCTAGCGGGGGCAGATGAGCAGTTCTTC. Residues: CAGRLAGADEQFF.

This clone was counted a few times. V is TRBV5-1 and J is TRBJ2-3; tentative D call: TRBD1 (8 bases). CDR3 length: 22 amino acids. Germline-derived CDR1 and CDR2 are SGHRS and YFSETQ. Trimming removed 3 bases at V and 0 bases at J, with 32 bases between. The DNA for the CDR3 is TGCGCCAGCAGCTCTGCAAATCATACAGAACAGGGGGAGGGGACTAGCACAGATACGCAGTATTTT. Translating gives CASSSANHTEQGEGTSTDTQYF.

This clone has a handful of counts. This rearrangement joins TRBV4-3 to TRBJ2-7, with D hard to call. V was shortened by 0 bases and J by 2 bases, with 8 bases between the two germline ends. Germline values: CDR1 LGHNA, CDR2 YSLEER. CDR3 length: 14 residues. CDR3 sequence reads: CASSQDRITYEQYF. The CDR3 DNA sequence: TGCGCCAGCAGCCAAGACAGGATAACCTACGAGCAGTACTTC.

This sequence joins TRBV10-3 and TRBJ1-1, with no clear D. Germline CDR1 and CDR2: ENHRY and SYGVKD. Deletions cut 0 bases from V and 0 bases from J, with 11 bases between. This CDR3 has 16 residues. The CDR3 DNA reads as TGTGCCATCAGTGAGTCTCTGTCAGCGCTGAACACTGAAGCTTTCTTT. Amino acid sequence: CAISESLSALNTEAFF.

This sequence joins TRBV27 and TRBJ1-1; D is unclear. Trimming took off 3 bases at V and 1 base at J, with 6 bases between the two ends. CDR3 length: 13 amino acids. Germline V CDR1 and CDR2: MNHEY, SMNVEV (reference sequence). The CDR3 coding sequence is TGTGCCAGCAGTTTCACAGCGAACACTGAAGCTTTCTTT. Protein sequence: CASSFTANTEAFF.

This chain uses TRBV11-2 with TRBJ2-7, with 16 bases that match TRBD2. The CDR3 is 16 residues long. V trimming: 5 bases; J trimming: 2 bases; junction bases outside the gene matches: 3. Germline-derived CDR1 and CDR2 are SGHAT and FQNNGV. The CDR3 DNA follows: TGTGCCAGCAGCCCCGGGACTAGCGGGGGGGCCTACGAGCAGTACTTC. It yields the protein CASSPGTSGGAYEQYF.

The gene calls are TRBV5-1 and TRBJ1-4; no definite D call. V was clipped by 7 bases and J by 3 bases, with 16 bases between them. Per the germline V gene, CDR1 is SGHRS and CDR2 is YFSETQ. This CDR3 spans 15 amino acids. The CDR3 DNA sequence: TGCGCCAGCGCCGTGCGGGGAGAGCCTAATGAAAAACTGTTTTTT. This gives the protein CASAVRGEPNEKLFF.

The CDR3 loop reads CASSLTGGSYEQYF. CDR3 nucleotides: TGTGCCAGCAGCTTAACGGGGGGTTCCTACGAGCAGTACTTC. This chain uses TRBV7-3 with TRBJ2-7; maybe TRBD2 (6 bases). V was cut by 0 bases and J by 1 base, with 7 bases left in between. This CDR3 comprises 14 residues. In germline, CDR1 is SGHTA, CDR2 FQGTGA.

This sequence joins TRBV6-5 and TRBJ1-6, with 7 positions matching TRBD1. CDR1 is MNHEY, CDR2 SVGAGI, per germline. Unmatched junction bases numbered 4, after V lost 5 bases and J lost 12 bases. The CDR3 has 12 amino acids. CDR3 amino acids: CASSDSGGPLHF. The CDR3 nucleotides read TGTGCCAGCAGTGATTCAGGGGGACCCCTCCACTTT.

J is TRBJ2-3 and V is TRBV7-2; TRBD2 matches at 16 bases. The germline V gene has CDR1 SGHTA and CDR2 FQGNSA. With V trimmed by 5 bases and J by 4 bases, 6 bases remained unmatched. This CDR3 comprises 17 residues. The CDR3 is CASSIGTSGRASDTQYF. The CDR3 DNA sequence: TGTGCCAGCAGCATTGGGACTAGCGGGAGGGCCTCAGATACGCAGTATTTT.

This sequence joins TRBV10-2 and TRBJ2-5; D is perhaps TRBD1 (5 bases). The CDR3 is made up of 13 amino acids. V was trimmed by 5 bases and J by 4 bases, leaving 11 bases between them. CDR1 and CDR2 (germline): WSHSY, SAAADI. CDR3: CASSSRTIETQYF. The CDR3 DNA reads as TGCGCCAGCAGTAGTCGGACAATAGAGACCCAGTACTTC.

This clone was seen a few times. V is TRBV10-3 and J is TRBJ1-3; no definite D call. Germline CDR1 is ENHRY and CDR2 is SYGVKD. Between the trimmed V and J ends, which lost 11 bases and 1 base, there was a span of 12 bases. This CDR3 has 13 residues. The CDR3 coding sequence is TGTGCCGCCCACAGTGCTTCTGGAAACACCATATATTTT. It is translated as CAAHSASGNTIYF.

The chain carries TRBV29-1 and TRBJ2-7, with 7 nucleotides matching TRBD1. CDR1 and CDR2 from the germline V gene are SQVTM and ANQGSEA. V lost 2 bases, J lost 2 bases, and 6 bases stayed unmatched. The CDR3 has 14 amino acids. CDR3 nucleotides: TGCAGCGTTGAATCCCCGACAGGGACCTACGAGCAGTACTTC. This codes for CSVESPTGTYEQYF.